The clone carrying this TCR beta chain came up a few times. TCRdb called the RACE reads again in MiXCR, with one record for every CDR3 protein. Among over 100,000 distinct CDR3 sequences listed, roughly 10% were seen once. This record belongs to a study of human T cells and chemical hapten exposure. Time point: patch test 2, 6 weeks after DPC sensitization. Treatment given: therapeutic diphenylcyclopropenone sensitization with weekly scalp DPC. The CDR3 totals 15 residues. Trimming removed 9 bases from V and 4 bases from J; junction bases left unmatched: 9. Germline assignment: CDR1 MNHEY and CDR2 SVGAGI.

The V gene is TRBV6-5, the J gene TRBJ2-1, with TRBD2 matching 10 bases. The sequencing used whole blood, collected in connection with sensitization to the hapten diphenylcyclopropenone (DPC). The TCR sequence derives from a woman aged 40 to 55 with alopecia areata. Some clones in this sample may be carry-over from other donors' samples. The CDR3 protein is CASRSGTSVYNEQFF. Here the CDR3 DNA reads TGTGCCAGTCGCTCGGGGACTAGCGTATACAATGAGCAGTTCTTC.